The 25 T cell receptor beta chains presented below share a single source sample, sequenced in a study of patients and donors after allogeneic stem cell transplantation. One entry per CDR3 protein results from TCRdb running MiXCR on the RT-PCR reads. Among about 150,000 distinct CDR3 sequences listed, more than 20% were seen once. Sequencing was carried out using blood, either unsorted or a sorted T cell fraction (not recorded which). Receptor source: a human donor who was either an allogeneic HSCT recipient or a stem cell or donor lymphocyte infusion donor (not recorded which). It is not recorded whose cells these are; they may come from a transplant donor.

This clonotype was counted once. The CDR3 loop is CATSRGPTEQYF. The CDR3 DNA reads TGTGCCACCAGCAGAGGGCCGACCGAGCAGTACTTC. This chain connects TRBV15 to TRBJ2-7, with no clear D. This CDR3 spans 12 amino acids. Trimming removed 1 base at V and 6 bases at J, with 7 bases between. Per the germline V gene, CDR1 is LNHNV and CDR2 is YYDKDF (reference sequence).

V gene TRBV5-1 combines with J gene TRBJ1-2; no reliable D call. CDR3 length equals 14 residues. CDR1 and CDR2 (germline): SGHRS, YFSETQ. V lost 0 bases to trimming and J lost 4 bases, with 10 bases between them. CDR3 DNA sequence: TGCGCCAGCAGCTTGGTGGGTTGGGGCTATGGCTACACCTTC. Encoded protein: CASSLVGWGYGYTF. The entire variable domain, with the rest obtained from reference TRBV5-1 and TRBJ1-2, is as follows: KAGVTQTPRYLIKTRGQQVTLSCSPISGHRSVSWYQQTPGQGLQFLFEYFSETQRNKGNFPGRFSGRQFSNSRSEMNVSTLELGDSALYLCASSLVGWGYGYTFGSGTRLTVV.

The chain's CDR3 is CASSLWAAGEQYF. CDR3 DNA sequence: TGTGCCAGCAGTTTATGGGCGGCTGGCGAGCAGTACTTC. V usage is TRBV27 and J usage is TRBJ2-7; D is uncertain. V was pared by 1 base and J by 6 bases, with 10 bases between. Germline V gene sequence: CDR1 MNHEY, CDR2 SMNVEV (reference sequence). There are 13 residues in the CDR3.

The chain carries TRBV7-2 and TRBJ2-1, with D hard to call. Trimming removed 1 base from V and 8 bases from J, with 9 bases in between. CDR1 and CDR2 (germline): SGHTA, FQGNSA. The CDR3 contains 13 residues. CDR3 bases: TGTGCCAGCAGCTTAGTGTTGTTGGATGAGCAGTTCTTC. Translating gives CASSLVLLDEQFF.

On this clonotype: Without the conserved terminal phenylalanine or tryptophan, this CDR3 likely stems from a read error. The chain employs TRBV20-1 and TRBJ1-4; the D gene is possibly TRBD1 (5 bases). V lost 1 base, J lost 4 bases, and 13 bases lay in between. Germline CDR1 DFQATT, CDR2 SNEGSKA (reference sequence). This CDR3 region has 15 residues. CDR3 in DNA: TGCAGTGCTAGAGGGACAAGGGATTTTAATGAAAAACTGTTTCTT. This gives the protein CSARGTRDFNEKLFL.

The chain carries TRBV30 and TRBJ1-4; D might be TRBD1 (5 bases). Germline CDR1 is GTSNPN and CDR2 is SVGIG (reference sequence). Between the trimmed V and J ends, which lost 2 bases and 7 bases, there was a span of 17 bases. The CDR3 has 15 amino acids. The CDR3, as DNA: TGTGCCTGGAGTCCCCAAGGGACGGCGGGTGAAAAACTGTTTTTT. Translated, it gives CAWSPQGTAGEKLFF.

This clonotype has a handful of counts. The chain employs TRBV27 and TRBJ2-1; 12 bases are shared with TRBD2. The trim removed 5 bases at V and 7 bases at J, leaving 6 bases unmatched. Per the germline V gene, CDR1 is MNHEY and CDR2 is SMNVEV (reference sequence). The CDR3 totals 15 residues. The CDR3 protein is CASSPSGRASNEQFF. The CDR3 DNA is TGTGCCAGCAGTCCTAGCGGGAGGGCCTCGAATGAGCAGTTCTTC.

V is TRBV28 and J is TRBJ2-1, with no clear D. V lost 6 bases and J lost 8, with 23 bases in between. The length of the CDR3 is 16 residues. Germline values: CDR1 MDHEN, CDR2 SYDVKM. In DNA, the CDR3 is TGTGCCAGCAGCCCCTCAGAGACAAACCCACCCCATGAGCAGTTCTTC. This gives the protein CASSPSETNPPHEQFF.

The J gene is TRBJ2-1, the V gene TRBV10-3; no clear D. The V end was cut by 6 bases, the J end by 8 bases, with 11 bases between. Germline-derived CDR1 and CDR2 are ENHRY and SYGVKD. The length of the CDR3 is 12 residues. This chain's CDR3 is CAIRLRSDEQFF. The CDR3 nucleotides read TGTGCCATCAGATTGCGTTCGGATGAGCAGTTCTTC.

V is TRBV7-2 and J is TRBJ1-3; D gene uncertain. CDR1 is SGHTA and CDR2 is FQGNSA in the germline V gene. The CDR3 consists of 19 residues. With 1 base removed from V and 1 base from J, the gap between germline ends came to 20 bases. Written as DNA, the CDR3 is TGTGCCAGCAGCTTAGACTTTCGGCGATATCGGATTTCTGGAAACACCATATATTTT. Residues: CASSLDFRRYRISGNTIYF.

The chain is built from TRBV28 and TRBJ1-2; 8 nucleotides agree with TRBD1. V was pared by 10 bases and J by 8 bases, with 9 bases of the junction left unmatched. Germline lookup yields CDR1 MDHEN and CDR2 SYDVKM. This CDR3 contains 12 residues. Written as DNA, the CDR3 is TGTGCCATAGACCAGGGGGCGTGGGGCTACACCTTC. Residues: CAIDQGAWGYTF.

V usage is TRBV29-1 and J usage is TRBJ1-2; tentative D call: TRBD1 (6 bases). The length of the CDR3 is 12 residues. Per germline, CDR1 SQVTM and CDR2 ANQGSEA. V was cut by 7 bases and J by 5 bases, with 14 bases left in between. This CDR3 is CSARDNAYGYTF. CDR3 sequence (DNA): TGCAGCGCACGGGACAACGCTTATGGCTACACCTTC.

This clonotype has a handful of counts. The chain has TRBV7-6 and TRBJ1-1, with D unresolved. CDR3 length: 15 residues. Germline V lookup: CDR1 SGHVS, CDR2 FNYEAQ. Trimming took off 5 bases at V and 5 bases at J, with 18 bases between the two ends. The CDR3 DNA sequence: TGTGCCAGCAGCACCAACTCCCACCAGACGACTGAAGCTTTCTTT. Translation: CASSTNSHQTTEAFF.

This sequence joins TRBV6-4 and TRBJ1-2; maybe TRBD1 (5 bases). The germline V gene encodes CDR1 MRHNA and CDR2 SNTAGT. This CDR3 has 14 amino acids. Trimming pared 6 bases from V and 8 bases from J, leaving 19 bases between. The CDR3 nucleotides read TGTGCCAGCAGCCCCAACCCGACAGTCGGGGGCTACACCTTC. Protein product: CASSPNPTVGGYTF.

This clonotype was detected a few times. The chain uses TRBV29-1 and TRBJ2-1; D call uncertain. V was pared by 4 bases and J by 0 bases, with 10 bases between. CDR1 is SQVTM and CDR2 is ANQGSEA in the germline V gene. The CDR3 covers 14 residues. Here the CDR3 reads CSVVAVSSYNEQFF. The CDR3 nucleotides read TGCAGCGTTGTTGCAGTCAGCTCCTACAATGAGCAGTTCTTC.

The table lists this clonotype with a few counts. This sequence joins TRBV7-9 and TRBJ2-3, with D unclear. CDR1 and CDR2 (germline): SEHNR, FQNEAQ (reference sequence). V lost 5 bases and J 0 bases, leaving 9 bases between the germline ends. The CDR3 runs to 14 residues. CDR3 in amino acids: CASSLGISTDTQYF. Written as DNA, the CDR3 is TGTGCCAGCAGCCTGGGGATAAGCACAGATACGCAGTATTTT.

This clonotype was found a few times. Germline and junction disagree at one end, which may indicate a read error. The V gene is TRBV6-6, the J gene TRBJ1-6, with TRBD1 matching 8 bases. The CDR3 loop spans 14 amino acids. Per germline, CDR1 MNHNY and CDR2 SVGAGI (reference sequence). CDR3 sequence (DNA): TGTGCCAGCAGTTACTCGCCCGGACAGGGTCTACTCTACTTT. Translated: CASSYSPGQGLLYF.

This clonotype came up once. The rearrangement joins TRBV5-1 to TRBJ2-3; D may be TRBD1 (5 bases). Germline CDR1 is SGHRS and CDR2 is YFSETQ. CDR3 length equals 14 residues. V lost 1 base and J 7 bases, leaving 13 bases between the germline ends. CDR3 protein: CASSLRQLPHTQYF. In DNA form, the CDR3 reads TGCGCCAGCAGCTTGCGACAGTTACCCCATACGCAGTATTTT. Variable domain in full (rest from reference TRBV5-1 and TRBJ2-3): KAGVTQTPRYLIKTRGQQVTLSCSPISGHRSVSWYQQTPGQGLQFLFEYFSETQRNKGNFPGRFSGRQFSNSRSEMNVSTLELGDSALYLCASSLRQLPHTQYFGPGTRLTVL.

This clonotype was recorded a few times. J is TRBJ1-2 and V is TRBV7-3, with 8 bases fitting TRBD1. Trimming took 2 bases from V and 8 from J; bases not matched to a gene: 7. This CDR3 is built from 14 residues. Germline CDR1 is SGHTA and CDR2 is FQGTGA. CDR3 amino acids: CASSLWQGAVGYTF. The CDR3 bases are TGTGCCAGCAGCTTATGGCAGGGGGCAGTCGGCTACACCTTC.

The chain is built from TRBV2 and TRBJ2-7, with D possibly TRBD1 on 5 matching bases. The length of the CDR3 is 12 residues. Trimming shortened V by 6 bases and J by 3 bases, and 9 bases separated the two germline ends. CDR1 and CDR2 (germline): SNHLY, FYNNEI. Here the CDR3 DNA reads TGTGCCAGCAGCGACAGAAACTACGAGCAGTACTTC. Translation: CASSDRNYEQYF.

This clonotype was seen a few times. This chain uses TRBV29-1 with TRBJ2-3; D possibly corresponds to TRBD1 (6 bases). V lost 6 bases, J lost 0 bases, and 10 bases lay in between. Germline V lookup: CDR1 SQVTM, CDR2 ANQGSEA. The CDR3 extends over 13 amino acids. For the CDR3, the DNA is TGCAGCGTCTACAGGGATAGCACAGATACGCAGTATTTT. Protein sequence: CSVYRDSTDTQYF.

This chain joins TRBV6-5 and TRBJ2-1, with TRBD2 matching 7 bases. From germline, CDR1 is MNHEY and CDR2 SVGAGI. The CDR3 consists of 15 residues. J was trimmed by 2 bases and V by 2 bases; bases with no gene match: 3. For the CDR3, the DNA is TGTGCCAGCAGTTACGGGGGGGGACCCTACAATGAGCAGTTCTTC. Residues: CASSYGGGPYNEQFF.

This clonotype was detected once. The chain carries TRBV11-2 and TRBJ2-2, with D uncertain. Germline V gene lookup returns CDR1 SGHAT and CDR2 FQNNGV. The CDR3 runs to 15 residues. Trimming took off 1 base at V and 7 bases at J, with 13 bases between the two ends. CDR3 amino acids: CASSLAPLPDGELFF. CDR3 bases: TGTGCCAGCAGCTTAGCCCCCCTTCCGGACGGGGAGCTGTTTTTT.

This clonotype was counted between two and nine times. The chain has TRBV18 and TRBJ1-4, with no clear D. The germline CDR1 and CDR2 sequences are KGHSH and LQKENI. This CDR3 is built from 17 residues. V was trimmed by 2 bases and J by 0 bases, leaving 13 bases between them. CDR3: CASSPNLIAATNEKLFF. The CDR3 region has the DNA TGTGCCAGCTCACCAAATTTGATAGCTGCAACTAATGAAAAACTGTTTTTT.

Only a few counts were recorded for this clonotype. At one of its ends the junction is not consistent with the germline gene, which may arise from a read error. This chain links TRBV12-3 or TRBV12-4 with TRBJ2-2; 7 nucleotides match TRBD2. The CDR3 loop spans 12 amino acids. CDR3 in amino acids: CASSLLPSGLIF. CDR3 DNA: TGTGCCAGCAGTCTTCTGCCTAGCGGCCTAATTTTT.